Presented here are 27 T cell receptor beta chains from one specimen sequenced in a study of blood T cell repertoires in COVID-19. Only in-frame clones appear in the TCRdb table, and some are missing; sequencing was by immunoSEQ multiplex PCR. The sample shows some 270,000 clones, about 82% of them seen only once. Input material: PBMCs or T cells enriched from blood (not recorded which). The origin of the receptors is a woman in her 50s with acute COVID-19.

V is TRBV29-1 and J is TRBJ1-3; maybe TRBD1 (5 bases). Germline values: CDR1 SQVTM, CDR2 ANQGSEA. V was clipped by 8 bases and J by 3 bases, with 11 bases between them. The CDR3 is 12 residues long. This chain's CDR3 is CSTLGVGNTIYF. CDR3 sequence (DNA): TGCAGCACTTTAGGGGTTGGAAACACCATATATTTT.

The J gene is TRBJ2-2, the V gene TRBV2, with D possibly TRBD1 on 6 matching bases. The CDR3 contains 13 residues. Trimming took 6 bases from V and 5 from J, leaving 10 bases between them. Germline V gene lookup returns CDR1 SNHLY and CDR2 FYNNEI. The CDR3 region is CASRQGWTGELFF. CDR3 nucleotide sequence: TGTGCCAGCAGGCAGGGGTGGACCGGGGAGCTGTTTTTT.

The J gene is TRBJ1-1, the V gene TRBV18; TRBD1 is a possible D gene (5 bases). The CDR3 runs to 14 residues. Germline-derived CDR1 and CDR2 are KGHSH and LQKENI. Trimming removed 1 base from V and 0 bases from J, with 6 bases in between. The chain's CDR3 is CASSPQQVNTEAFF. The CDR3 nucleotides are TGTGCCAGCTCACCACAACAGGTGAACACTGAAGCTTTCTTT. The full variable domain, completed using reference TRBV18 and TRBJ1-1, is NAGVMQNPRHLVRRRGQEARLRCSPMKGHSHVYWYRQLPEEGLKFMVYLQKENIIDESGMPKERFSAEFPKEGPSILRIQQVVRGDSAAYFCASSPQQVNTEAFFGQGTRLTVV.

This clone was seen once. The chain has TRBV15 and TRBJ1-2; 7 bases are shared with TRBD1. The CDR3 loop spans 15 amino acids. Germline assignment: CDR1 LNHNV and CDR2 YYDKDF (reference sequence). The J segment lost 7 bases and the V segment lost 0 bases, leaving 8 bases of the junction unmatched. CDR3 residues: CATSRDLTGESGYTF. DNA for the CDR3: TGTGCCACCAGCAGAGATCTAACAGGGGAGAGTGGCTACACCTTC.

V usage is TRBV19 and J usage is TRBJ2-1; 10 bases are a match to TRBD2. The CDR3 length is 15 residues. The J segment lost 4 bases and the V segment lost 6 bases, leaving 6 bases of the junction unmatched. Germline CDR1 LNHDA, CDR2 SQIVND (reference sequence). This chain's CDR3 is CASRDSGGRYNEQFF. The DNA for the CDR3 is TGTGCCAGTAGAGATAGCGGGGGGAGATACAATGAGCAGTTCTTC.

J is TRBJ1-5 and V is TRBV28, with D possibly matching TRBD1 (5 bases). V dropped 7 bases and J dropped 0 bases, with 10 bases sitting between them. Germline-derived CDR1 and CDR2 are MDHEN and SYDVKM. The CDR3 contains 14 residues. The CDR3 region has the DNA TGTGCCAGCACCGACAGAGTTAGCAATCAGCCCCAGCATTTT. Translating gives CASTDRVSNQPQHF.

The chain recombines TRBV6-5 with TRBJ1-4; D might be TRBD1 (5 bases). The CDR3 sequence is 14 residues long. Trimming took off 4 bases at V and 7 bases at J, with 13 bases between the two ends. Germline-derived CDR1 and CDR2 are MNHEY and SVGAGI. DNA for the CDR3: TGTGCCAGCAGTTGGTGGCAGGGCGGTGAAAAACTGTTTTTT. This encodes CASSWWQGGEKLFF.

The chain recombines TRBV18 with TRBJ2-3; D is uncertain. V shed 0 bases and J shed 0 bases, with 7 bases lying between them. CDR1 KGHSH and CDR2 LQKENI come from the germline V gene. The CDR3 extends over 15 amino acids. CDR3 sequence reads: CASSPPSTSTDTQYF. CDR3 sequence (DNA): TGTGCCAGCTCACCACCGTCAACTAGCACAGATACGCAGTATTTT.

The chain couples TRBV30 to TRBJ1-2; TRBD1 agrees at 8 bases. The V gene's germline CDR1 is GTSNPN and CDR2 SVGIG (reference sequence). The CDR3 is made up of 13 amino acids. V was clipped by 3 bases and J by 5 bases; unmatched bases: 5. CDR3 amino acids: CAWRQGVPYGYTF. The CDR3 nucleotides read TGTGCCTGGAGACAGGGGGTCCCTTATGGCTACACCTTC.

The chain uses TRBV12-5 and TRBJ2-1, with TRBD2 matching over 9 bases. Germline values: CDR1 LGHNT, CDR2 FRNRAP. The CDR3 runs 15 residues. J lost 6 bases, V lost 5 bases, and 8 bases had no gene match. CDR3 sequence: CASGIGTSSINEQFF. The CDR3 nucleotides are TGTGCTAGTGGTATAGGGACTAGCTCTATCAATGAGCAGTTCTTC.

The V and J genes are TRBV6-1 and TRBJ1-2; perhaps TRBD1 as D (5 bases). Germline V gene sequence: CDR1 MNHNS, CDR2 SASEGT. Trimming cost V 2 bases and J 9 bases, with 16 bases left between them. The CDR3 is 14 residues long. CDR3 bases: TGTGCCAGCAGTGAACATCCCCAGGGTGGGCGCTACACCTTC. The encoded protein is CASSEHPQGGRYTF.

The chain is built from TRBV11-3 and TRBJ1-1, with TRBD1 matching over 9 bases. The CDR3 sequence is 14 residues long. CDR1 SGHNT and CDR2 YENEEA come from the germline V gene. The V segment lost 6 bases and the J segment 3 bases; nucleotides outside the gene matches: 5. CDR3 sequence reads: CASSRDRADTEAFF. CDR3 bases: TGTGCCAGCAGTCGGGACAGGGCGGACACTGAAGCTTTCTTT. Supplemented by reference TRBV11-3 and TRBJ1-1, the full variable domain reads EAGVVQSPRYKIIEKKQPVAFWCNPISGHNTLYWYLQNLGQGPELLIRYENEEAVDDSQLPKDRFSAERLKGVDSTLKIQPAELGDSAVYLCASSRDRADTEAFFGQGTRLTVV.

This clone was seen just once. The rearrangement uses TRBV12-3 or TRBV12-4 and TRBJ1-1, with TRBD1 identical over 12 bases. With V trimmed by 6 bases and J by 9 bases, 2 bases remained unmatched. This CDR3 comprises 12 residues. The CDR3 DNA is TGTGCCAGCAGCCGGGACAGGGGGCAAGCTTTCTTT. The encoded protein is CASSRDRGQAFF.

The chain joins TRBV4-2 to TRBJ1-1, with D tentatively TRBD1 (6 bases). The CDR3 length is 18 residues. CDR1 LGHNA and CDR2 YNFKEQ come from the germline V gene. Trimming took 0 bases from V and 4 from J, leaving 21 bases between them. CDR3 DNA sequence: TGTGCCAGCAGCCAAGATCCCCTTACAGGGTTGAGAATCACTGAAGCTTTCTTT. Translating it yields CASSQDPLTGLRITEAFF.

This CDR3 reads CASSVGDRDRSPLHF. The CDR3 DNA follows: TGTGCCAGCAGCGTAGGAGACAGGGATAGGTCACCCCTCCACTTT. The V gene is TRBV9, the J gene TRBJ1-6; 7 bases align to TRBD1. Trimming took 0 bases from V and 10 from J; bases not matched to a gene: 7. This CDR3 is 15 amino acids long. Germline V gives CDR1 SGDLS, CDR2 YYNGEE.

The rearrangement uses TRBV6-1 and TRBJ1-6; no clear D. V was shortened by 4 bases and J by 0 bases, with 13 bases between the two germline ends. Germline V gives CDR1 MNHNS, CDR2 SASEGT. The CDR3 is 17 residues long. The CDR3 nucleotides read TGTGCCAGCAGTGGGATGCAGGTTAGCTCCTATAATTCACCCCTCCACTTT. Protein sequence: CASSGMQVSSYNSPLHF.

The rearrangement uses TRBV27 and TRBJ1-4, with TRBD1 matching over 7 bases. The germline CDR1 and CDR2 sequences are MNHEY and SMNVEV (reference sequence). This CDR3 has 14 residues. With 0 bases clipped from V and 10 bases from J, the junction kept 5 bases outside the gene matches. CDR3 residues: CASSLSVPGGKLFF. CDR3 coding DNA: TGTGCCAGCAGTTTATCGGTGCCAGGGGGAAAACTGTTTTTT.

This rearrangement joins TRBV19 to TRBJ2-5, with TRBD2 matching over 8 bases. The CDR3 runs 13 residues. The junction had 1 base not matched to a gene; V was cut back by 5 bases and J by 2 bases. Per germline, CDR1 LNHDA and CDR2 SQIVND (reference sequence). The CDR3 nucleotides are TGTGCCAGTAGTCCTAGCGGGCAAGAGACCCAGTACTTC. Amino acid sequence: CASSPSGQETQYF.

This chain uses TRBV3-1 (or the pseudogene TRBV3-2) with TRBJ2-5, with no clear D. The V and J ends lost 6 bases and 1 base respectively, with 15 bases between them. Germline V lookup: CDR1 LGHDT, CDR2 YNNKEL (reference sequence). This CDR3 is built from 15 residues. The CDR3 coding sequence is TGTGCCAGCAGTCAGGCCAAAACGTTCCAAGAGACCCAGTACTTC. Encoded protein: CASSQAKTFQETQYF.

This rearrangement joins TRBV30 to TRBJ1-1; D gene unclear. Trimming removed 0 bases at V and 0 bases at J, with 8 bases between. Germline V gene data show CDR1 as GTSNPN and CDR2 as SVGIG (reference sequence). The CDR3 is 14 amino acids. Here the CDR3 reads CAWSVPSMNTEAFF. The CDR3 DNA reads as TGTGCCTGGAGTGTACCCAGTATGAACACTGAAGCTTTCTTT. Looking up the rest from reference TRBV30 and TRBJ1-1 gives the full variable domain: SQTIHQWPATLVQPVGSPLSLECTVEGTSNPNLYWYRQAAGRGLQLLFYSVGIGQISSEVPQNLSASRPQDRQFILSSKKLLLSDSGFYLCAWSVPSMNTEAFFGQGTRLTVV.

The V call is TRBV11-1, the J call TRBJ1-1, with D perhaps TRBD1 (6 bases). Trimming cost V 3 bases and J 0 bases, with 14 bases left between them. Looked up from germline, CDR1 is SGHAT and CDR2 is FQDESV (reference sequence). This CDR3 spans 16 amino acids. In DNA, the CDR3 is TGTGCCAGCAGCTTCCCGGGACACCGGATGAACACTGAAGCTTTCTTT. Amino acid sequence: CASSFPGHRMNTEAFF.

The J gene is TRBJ2-3, the V gene TRBV7-9, with D maybe TRBD1 (6 bases). V gave up 1 base and J gave up 1 base, with 9 bases separating them. This CDR3 spans 15 amino acids. Germline assignment: CDR1 SEHNR and CDR2 FQNEAQ (reference sequence). CDR3 sequence: CASSLEGVGTDTQYF. CDR3 DNA sequence: TGTGCCAGCAGCTTAGAGGGGGTGGGCACAGATACGCAGTATTTT.

The chain joins TRBV9 to TRBJ2-3; 11 bases align to TRBD2. Germline assignment: CDR1 SGDLS and CDR2 YYNGEE. With V trimmed by 2 bases and J by 4 bases, 6 bases remained unmatched. The CDR3 covers 16 residues. The CDR3 reads CASSVLSGGAPDTQYF. CDR3 DNA: TGTGCCAGCAGCGTTCTTAGCGGGGGGGCACCAGATACGCAGTATTTT.

The J gene is TRBJ1-1, the V gene TRBV6-2 or TRBV6-3, with TRBD1 matching over 8 bases. The CDR3 is made up of 15 amino acids. Germline values: CDR1 MNHEY, CDR2 SVGEGT. V dropped 0 bases and J dropped 6; count of bases not matched to a gene: 6. The CDR3 spells CASSYSPGGRAEAFF. CDR3 DNA: TGTGCCAGCAGTTACTCGCCAGGGGGCCGCGCTGAAGCTTTCTTT.

The V gene is TRBV6-5, the J gene TRBJ1-3, with 7 bases aligning to TRBD1. CDR3 size: 15 residues. From germline, CDR1 is MNHEY and CDR2 SVGAGI. Trimming removed 4 bases from V and 0 bases from J; junction bases left unmatched: 3. CDR3 amino acids: CASSSGQSSGNTIYF. CDR3 nucleotides: TGTGCCAGCAGTTCGGGACAGAGCTCTGGAAACACCATATATTTT.

The V and J genes are TRBV6-5 and TRBJ1-2; weak D call: TRBD1 (5 bases). The CDR3 runs 14 residues. With 6 bases removed from V and 0 bases from J, the gap between germline ends came to 11 bases. Germline V gene data show CDR1 as MNHEY and CDR2 as SVGAGI. DNA of the CDR3: TGTGCCAGCAGCCGGGACTCCCCTAACTATGGCTACACCTTC. Translated, it gives CASSRDSPNYGYTF.

This chain uses TRBV27 with TRBJ2-7, with 10 nucleotides matching TRBD2. This CDR3 is 15 amino acids long. Losses at the gene ends were 5 bases for V and 2 bases for J; bases not matched to a gene: 6. Germline-derived CDR1 and CDR2 are MNHEY and SMNVEV (reference sequence). The CDR3 sequence is CASSLLAGAAYEQYF. As DNA, the CDR3 is TGTGCCAGCAGTCTGCTAGCGGGGGCGGCCTACGAGCAGTACTTC.